A selection of T cell receptor beta chains follows, all from one sample in a study of cytomegalovirus exposure and HLA in healthy donors. Produced via immunoSEQ multiplex PCR; TCRdb's table is partial and in-frame only. The data contain 150,000 to 250,000 clones, about 81% of them singletons. The sample consisted of PBMCs. The receptors derive from a woman in her twenties or thirties in good health and CMV-seronegative. Each CDR3 is given without its conserved first and last residue. A D gene is named only where the DNA matches it firmly. Size values are once, few and many counts, or a class for expanded clones, and some rows have none.

CDR3: ASSLRQVEQY; size: few; D: NA; V: TRBV7-9
CDR3: ATSPQGGRGRTEAF; size: few; D: TRBD1; V: TRBV15
CDR3: ASSEYRGSNQPQH; size: NA; D: TRBD1; V: TRBV2
CDR3: ASSRGTGRGTDTQY; size: once; D: TRBD1; V: TRBV5-4
CDR3: ASSPFQGLNTEAF; size: NA; D: NA; V: TRBV14
CDR3: SVGDINTEAF; size: NA; D: NA; V: TRBV29-1
CDR3: ASSSGLAGPHEGLF; size: NA; D: TRBD2; V: TRBV5-4
CDR3: SSGSSWEQY; size: once; D: TRBD2; V: TRBV25-1
CDR3: ASSLALSRSTGELF; size: NA; D: NA; V: TRBV5-1
CDR3: ASSLQGISGYGYT; size: once; D: NA; V: TRBV5-4
CDR3: ASTRRGMDTGNTIY; size: NA; D: NA; V: TRBV19
CDR3: ANRDIIGAAEAF; size: NA; D: NA; V: TRBV2
CDR3: ASSFGLAGGPSTDTQY; size: NA; D: TRBD2; V: TRBV7-3
CDR3: ASSRGQVNTEAF; size: NA; D: TRBD1; V: TRBV6-5
CDR3: ASSLLPSGGSDTQY; size: NA; D: TRBD2; V: TRBV7-7
CDR3: ASSPPGQGYYEQY; size: NA; D: TRBD1; V: TRBV14
CDR3: ASSVGRLAGGRGETQY; size: once; D: TRBD2; V: TRBV9
CDR3: ASSLFGQRTSNQPQH; size: NA; D: NA; V: TRBV5-6
CDR3: ASSQSLREAIETQY; size: NA; D: TRBD2; V: TRBV4-1
CDR3: ASSSLIRDNSPLH; size: few; D: NA; V: TRBV19
CDR3: ASSIPGTGTRTSGKEQF; size: NA; D: TRBD2; V: TRBV27
CDR3: ASSFAMIQPQH; size: NA; D: NA; V: TRBV7-2
CDR3: ASSQESVAGAQWNEQF; size: NA; D: TRBD2; V: TRBV4-1
CDR3: SAGGGSYYEQY; size: NA; D: NA; V: TRBV29-1
CDR3: SVEGDRARANYGYT; size: once; D: TRBD1; V: TRBV29-1
CDR3: ASRQQVGVEAF; size: NA; D: NA; V: TRBV6-5
CDR3: ASSFWGVGQPQH; size: NA; D: NA; V: TRBV7-2
CDR3: ASSLAEASVYEQY; size: NA; D: NA; V: TRBV7-2
CDR3: ASSLRTSGSWNEQF; size: NA; D: TRBD2; V: TRBV5-6
CDR3: AISGGVGSAYGYT; size: NA; D: NA; V: TRBV10-3
CDR3: ASSIMGQGTQPQH; size: once; D: TRBD1; V: TRBV19
CDR3: ASTVSGGYT; size: few; D: NA; V: TRBV2
CDR3: ASSKGRGGEKLF; size: NA; D: NA; V: TRBV19
CDR3: ASSLEPVRSPLH; size: NA; D: NA; V: TRBV7-2
CDR3: ASNGETGTGSYNEQF; size: NA; D: TRBD1; V: TRBV9
CDR3: ASRRDRVTINEQF; size: NA; D: TRBD1; V: TRBV19
CDR3: ASRGTVKSNEKLF; size: once; D: TRBD1; V: TRBV6-1
CDR3: ASTRSGGFAGNTIY; size: NA; D: TRBD1; V: TRBV28
CDR3: ASRPGQYSDTQY; size: NA; D: NA; V: TRBV6-6
CDR3: ASSLRPSGGNNEQF; size: NA; D: TRBD2; V: TRBV7-2
CDR3: ASSVGQGHEQY; size: NA; D: TRBD1; V: TRBV2
CDR3: ASSGGTAYYGYT; size: NA; D: TRBD1; V: TRBV9
CDR3: ASNIVSGGADEQF; size: NA; D: TRBD2; V: TRBV4-1
CDR3: SAGQGNGEQY; size: NA; D: TRBD1; V: TRBV29-1
CDR3: ATSRPNSNRQGVTDTQY; size: NA; D: TRBD1; V: TRBV15
CDR3: AWRMRGPLTRRETQY; size: NA; D: TRBD1; V: TRBV30
CDR3: ASEGSGTDTQY; size: NA; D: NA; V: TRBV10-1
CDR3: ASSISVRGPDGYT; size: NA; D: TRBD1; V: TRBV19
CDR3: TSSQEGPWGQRANYGYT; size: NA; D: NA; V: TRBV1
CDR3: ASSRDRAGEKLF; size: NA; D: TRBD1; V: TRBV7-7
CDR3: ASSVMWGGTGELF; size: NA; D: NA; V: TRBV9
CDR3: ASSFRQGNYEQY; size: NA; D: TRBD1; V: TRBV13
CDR3: SVRGGTNTGELF; size: NA; D: TRBD2; V: TRBV29-1
CDR3: ASLEPGGSEQY; size: NA; D: NA; V: TRBV10-2
CDR3: ATSDRINEKLF; size: NA; D: NA; V: TRBV15